A selection of T cell receptor beta chains follows, all from one sample in a study of blood T cell repertoires in COVID-19. Using immunoSEQ multiplex PCR, the repertoire was profiled, and TCRdb retains in-frame clones only, with some absent. The table lists about 220,000 clones, less than 90% of them singletons. Sample: PBMCs or T cells enriched from blood (not recorded which). The source of these receptors is a woman in her 30s who had recovered from COVID-19. Each CDR3 is given with its conserved first and last residue. D genes are given only for firm matches. The size of a clone is reported for some rows only, either as once, few or many, or as a class for expanded clones.

V	J	size	D	CDR3	DNA
TRBV28	TRBJ2-1	.	TRBD1	CASSNGQGLTMRQFF	TGTGCCAGCAGCAATGGACAGGGGTTAACAATGAGGCAGTTCTTC
TRBV18	TRBJ2-7	.	.	CASSRTSYEQYF	TGTGCCAGCTCACGAACATCCTACGAGCAGTACTTC
TRBV5-4	TRBJ1-1	.	.	CASSLDRRPNTEAFF	TGTGCCAGCAGCTTGGACAGGCGGCCGAACACTGAAGCTTTCTTT
TRBV4-2	TRBJ1-1	.	TRBD1	CASTEERRTGITEAFF	TGTGCCAGCACGGAGGAAAGGAGGACAGGGATAACTGAAGCTTTCTTT
TRBV5-1	TRBJ2-5	.	.	CASSLELDQETQYF	TGCGCCAGCAGCTTGGAGCTGGACCAAGAGACCCAGTACTTC
TRBV19	TRBJ2-7	.	TRBD1	CASNPGGSRHEQYF	TGTGCCAGTAACCCAGGGGGCAGTCGCCACGAGCAGTACTTC
TRBV7-2	TRBJ2-7	.	.	CASSRGAGPYEQYF	TGTGCCAGCAGCCGGGGGGCCGGACCCTACGAGCAGTACTTC
TRBV29-1	TRBJ2-5	.	TRBD2	CSAAGGLAVEETQYF	TGCAGCGCCGCTGGCGGACTAGCGGTTGAAGAGACCCAGTACTTC
TRBV19	TRBJ2-1	.	TRBD1	CASSTGTVKFF	TGTGCCAGTAGTACAGGGACAGTGAAGTTCTTC
TRBV6-6	TRBJ1-4	.	.	CASSYSTITNEKLFF	TGTGCCAGCAGTTACTCGACAATAACTAATGAAAAACTGTTTTTT
TRBV15	TRBJ2-1	.	TRBD2	CATSRDRGGDLHEQFF	TGTGCCACCAGCAGAGATCGCGGGGGGGATTTGCATGAGCAGTTCTTC
TRBV19	TRBJ1-4	.	TRBD1	CATTDRGATNEKLFF	TGTGCCACAACGGACAGGGGTGCAACTAATGAAAAACTGTTTTTT
TRBV4-1	TRBJ1-3	once	.	CASSQDQAGKNTIYF	TGCGCCAGCAGCCAAGATCAGGCAGGGAAAAACACCATATATTTT
TRBV11-3	TRBJ1-5	.	TRBD1	CASSLDRDRGGGNQPQHF	TGTGCCAGCAGCTTAGATCGGGACAGGGGGGGAGGCAATCAGCCCCAGCATTTT
TRBV7-3	TRBJ1-2	.	TRBD1	CASSSTGSYGYTF	TGTGCCAGCAGCTCGACAGGGTCCTATGGCTACACCTTC
TRBV2	TRBJ1-2	.	TRBD1	CAPRTGNNYGYTF	TGTGCCCCCCGGACAGGGAATAACTATGGCTACACCTTC
TRBV5-1	TRBJ1-5	once	.	CASRPTGPGQPQHF	TGCGCCAGCAGACCTACAGGGCCGGGTCAGCCCCAGCATTTT
TRBV2	TRBJ1-5	once	.	CASSEGAGPQHF	TGTGCCAGCAGTGAAGGGGCGGGGCCCCAGCATTTT
TRBV19	TRBJ1-5	few	.	CASSIRSSNQPQHF	TGTGCCAGTAGTATTCGGAGTAGCAATCAGCCCCAGCATTTT
TRBV5-1	TRBJ1-4	.	TRBD1	CASSLASRQGIATNEKLFF	TGCGCCAGCAGCTTGGCCTCGCGACAGGGGATTGCAACTAATGAAAAACTGTTTTTT
TRBV1	TRBJ1-6	.	.	CTSSQDPNGRVDSPLHF	TGCACCAGCAGCCAAGACCCGAACGGCAGGGTGGATTCACCCCTCCACTTT
TRBV4-3	TRBJ1-3	.	.	CASSQTGTSGNTIYF	TGCGCCAGCAGCCAAACCGGGACAAGCGGAAACACCATATATTTT
TRBV7-6	TRBJ1-2	once	.	CASSLRAGEPLSGYTF	TGTGCCAGCAGCTTAAGGGCAGGGGAACCCTTAAGTGGCTACACCTTC
TRBV7-2	TRBJ1-3	.	.	CASSTSGHLNTIYF	TGTGCCAGCAGCACATCGGGACACCTAAACACCATATATTTT
TRBV6-5	TRBJ1-4	once	TRBD1	CASSYSQGTAEKLFF	TGTGCCAGCAGTTACTCGCAAGGGACAGCCGAAAAACTGTTTTTT
TRBV5-1	TRBJ1-2	.	TRBD1	CASSPGGYGYTF	TGCGCCAGCAGCCCAGGGGGGTATGGCTACACCTTC
TRBV2	TRBJ1-2	.	TRBD1	CARGQVSNYGYTF	TGTGCCAGAGGACAGGTTTCTAACTATGGCTACACCTTC
TRBV19	TRBJ1-5	.	TRBD1	CASRFGTGNQPQHF	TGTGCCAGTAGATTTGGGACAGGGAATCAGCCCCAGCATTTT
TRBV5-6	TRBJ1-2	.	.	CASSPTWVGGDDYGYTF	TGTGCCAGCAGCCCGACTTGGGTAGGGGGTGACGACTATGGCTACACCTTC
TRBV11-2	TRBJ2-1	.	TRBD1	CASSLGGTGKYNEQFF	TGTGCCAGCAGCTTGGGGGGGACAGGGAAATACAATGAGCAGTTCTTC
TRBV3-1/TRBV3-2	TRBJ2-3	.	.	CASSRQKLSGSSTDTQYF	TGTGCCAGCAGCCGACAAAAACTAAGCGGGTCAAGCACAGATACGCAGTATTTT
TRBV7-9	TRBJ1-1	few	TRBD1	CASMGQGGDEAFF	TGTGCCAGCATGGGACAGGGGGGCGATGAAGCTTTCTTT
TRBV2	TRBJ2-3	.	.	CASSDSEASYSTDTQYF	TGTGCCAGCAGTGACTCGGAGGCATCCTATAGCACAGATACGCAGTATTTT
TRBV11-2	TRBJ1-1	once	TRBD1	CASSQDRGSTEAFF	TGTGCCAGCAGCCAAGACAGGGGTTCCACTGAAGCTTTCTTT
TRBV12-3/TRBV12-4	TRBJ2-2	.	TRBD1	CAYTGGNTGELFF	TGTGCCTACACAGGGGGCAACACCGGGGAGCTGTTTTTT
TRBV5-1	TRBJ2-1	.	TRBD2	CASSVSGGSYNEQFF	TGCGCCAGCAGCGTTAGCGGGGGCTCCTACAATGAGCAGTTCTTC
TRBV5-6	TRBJ1-1	.	.	CASSLVAGATLNTEAFF	TGTGCCAGCAGCTTGGTGGCAGGGGCCACACTGAACACTGAAGCTTTCTTT
TRBV6-5	TRBJ2-7	.	TRBD1	CASSPSGTGAYEQYF	TGTGCCAGCAGTCCGAGCGGGACAGGGGCCTACGAGCAGTACTTC